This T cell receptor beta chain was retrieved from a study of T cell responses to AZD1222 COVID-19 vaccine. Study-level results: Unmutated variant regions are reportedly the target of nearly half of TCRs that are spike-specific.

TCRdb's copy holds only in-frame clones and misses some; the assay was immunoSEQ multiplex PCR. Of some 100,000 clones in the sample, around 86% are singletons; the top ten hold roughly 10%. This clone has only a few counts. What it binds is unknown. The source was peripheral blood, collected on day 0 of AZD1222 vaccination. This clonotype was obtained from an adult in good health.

CDR3 in DNA: TGTGCCAGCAGCTTGACCTTGACGGCCTTGGGGGGAAACACCATATATTTT. This gives the protein CASSLTLTALGGNTIYF. The chain couples TRBV5-5 to TRBJ1-3, with D unclear. The ends were cut back, 1 base at V and 4 bases at J, with 18 bases in the middle. The CDR3 is 17 amino acids. Germline V gene sequence: CDR1 SGHKS, CDR2 YYEKEE (reference sequence).